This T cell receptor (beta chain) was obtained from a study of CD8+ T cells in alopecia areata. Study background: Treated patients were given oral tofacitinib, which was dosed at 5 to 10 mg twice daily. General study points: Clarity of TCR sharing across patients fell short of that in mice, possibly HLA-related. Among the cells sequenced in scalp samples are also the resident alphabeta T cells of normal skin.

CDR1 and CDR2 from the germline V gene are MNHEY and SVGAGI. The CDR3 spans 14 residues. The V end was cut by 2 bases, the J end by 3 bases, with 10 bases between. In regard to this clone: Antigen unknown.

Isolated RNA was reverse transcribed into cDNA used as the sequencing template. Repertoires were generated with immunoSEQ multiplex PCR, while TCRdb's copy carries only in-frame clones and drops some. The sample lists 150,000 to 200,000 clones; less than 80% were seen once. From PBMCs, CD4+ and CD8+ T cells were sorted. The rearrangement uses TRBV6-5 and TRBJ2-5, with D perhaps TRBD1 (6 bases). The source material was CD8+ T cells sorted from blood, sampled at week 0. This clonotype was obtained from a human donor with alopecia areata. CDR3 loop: CASSYLQGEETQYF. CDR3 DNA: TGTGCCAGCAGTTACCTACAGGGCGAAGAGACCCAGTACTTC.